A selection of T cell receptor beta chains follows, all from one sample in a study of cytotoxic CD8 clonotypes in ibrutinib-treated CLL. Sequencing was performed with immunoSEQ multiplex PCR; in TCRdb, only in-frame clones are kept and a portion is missing. Among roughly 150,000 clones, about 80% were seen once, and the ten largest hold roughly 2%. The specimen comprised PBMCs, sampled after 12 months of ibrutinib treatment. Every receptor here comes from a human donor with chronic lymphocytic leukemia. The CDR3 runs from the conserved cysteine through the conserved F or W. A D gene is named only where the DNA matches it firmly. Rows give clone size only sometimes, using once, few, many, or a class for an expanded clone.

DNA	CDR3	J	size	D	V
TGTGCCAGCAGCTTTGTCCAAGGGAGCACTGAAGCTTTCTTT	CASSFVQGSTEAFF	TRBJ1-1	.	.	TRBV5-5
TGTGCCAGCAGCGTAGACAGTCTCTATCAGCCCCAGCATTTT	CASSVDSLYQPQHF	TRBJ1-5	.	.	TRBV9
TGTGCCAGCAGCTTAGGCCGAGAGGTTCTAGCCAAAAACATTCAGTACTTC	CASSLGREVLAKNIQYF	TRBJ2-4	.	.	TRBV7-8
TGCAGCGTTGTCCGGGACACTACGAACACTGAAGCTTTCTTT	CSVVRDTTNTEAFF	TRBJ1-1	.	.	TRBV29-1
TGTGCCAGCAGTTCCACAGACAGGTCCTACGAGCAGTACTTC	CASSSTDRSYEQYF	TRBJ2-7	.	.	TRBV6-5
TGCGCCAGTACTGGACAGGGCCAAGAGACCCAGTACTTC	CASTGQGQETQYF	TRBJ2-5	once	TRBD1	TRBV10-1
TGTGCCAGCAGCTTGGGCCTCGGGGTGGGGGAAAAACTGTTTTTT	CASSLGLGVGEKLFF	TRBJ1-4	.	.	TRBV5-6
TGTGCCAGCAGCTTAGAAGGGGCGACAAATTCACCCCTCCACTTT	CASSLEGATNSPLHF	TRBJ1-6	.	.	TRBV11-2
TGTGCCAGCAGGGGTGGACAGGGGGCCCATAGCAATCAGCCCCAGCATTTT	CASRGGQGAHSNQPQHF	TRBJ1-5	.	TRBD1	TRBV27
TGTGCCAGCAGAGAAAATATGAACACTGAAGCTTTCTTT	CASRENMNTEAFF	TRBJ1-1	.	.	TRBV2
TGTGCCAGCAGTCAGGGGGCGCGAGGAAACACCATATATTTT	CASSQGARGNTIYF	TRBJ1-3	.	TRBD1	TRBV27
TGTGCCAGCAGTCAGTTGGGGGTCTCAGACACTGAAGCTTTCTTT	CASSQLGVSDTEAFF	TRBJ1-1	.	.	TRBV25-1
TGTGCCATTACAAATCAAAATGAGCAGTTCTTC	CAITNQNEQFF	TRBJ2-1	.	.	TRBV10-3
TGTGCCAGCAGCCCCCGGGCCAACGTCCTGACTTTC	CASSPRANVLTF	TRBJ2-6	.	.	TRBV7-9
TGCGCCAGCAGCCAAGAGTTATCAGCGGGAGTGCACAATGAGCAGTTCTTC	CASSQELSAGVHNEQFF	TRBJ2-1	.	TRBD2	TRBV4-3
TGCAGTGCTAGAGTCGGCGAAAAACTGTTTTTT	CSARVGEKLFF	TRBJ1-4	few	.	TRBV20-1
TGTGCCAGCAGCTCTACTAGCGGAACCTACAATGAGCAGTTCTTC	CASSSTSGTYNEQFF	TRBJ2-1	.	TRBD2	TRBV9
TGTGCCAGTGGACGAGCCCCGAACACCGGGGAGCTGTTTTTT	CASGRAPNTGELFF	TRBJ2-2	.	.	TRBV9
TGTGCCAGCAGCACGGGCCCTAACAACTACGAGCAGTACTTC	CASSTGPNNYEQYF	TRBJ2-7	.	.	TRBV7-8
TGCGCCAGCAGCCAAGATCTCAGGGGTGGTAGCGGGGAGCTGTTTTTT	CASSQDLRGGSGELFF	TRBJ2-2	.	.	TRBV4-3
TGCGCCAGCAGCCAAGACCTAGGGGGAAACACCATATATTTT	CASSQDLGGNTIYF	TRBJ1-3	.	.	TRBV4-3
TGTGCCAGCTCAGGGCAGTTCAATCAGCCCCAGCATTTT	CASSGQFNQPQHF	TRBJ1-5	.	.	TRBV18
TGTGCCAGCTCGCGACCGGGACAGGTCTATGGCTACACCTTC	CASSRPGQVYGYTF	TRBJ1-2	.	TRBD1	TRBV18
TGTGCCAGCAGTTCCGGACACTCAATCGGCTACGAGCAGTACTTC	CASSSGHSIGYEQYF	TRBJ2-7	.	.	TRBV28
TGCGCCAGCAGCTTGGTACTCGCGGGGGAGTACGAGCAGTACTTC	CASSLVLAGEYEQYF	TRBJ2-7	.	TRBD2	TRBV5-1
TGTGCCAGCAGTTTAGATCTCCGAGCCTATGGCTACACCTTC	CASSLDLRAYGYTF	TRBJ1-2	.	.	TRBV28
TGTGCCAGTAGCGGGACAGGGGGCCATCAGCCCCAGCATTTT	CASSGTGGHQPQHF	TRBJ1-5	.	TRBD1	TRBV19
TGTGCTAGCAGCCCCTGGGGGGGGGACACCGGGGAGCTGTTTTTT	CASSPWGGDTGELFF	TRBJ2-2	.	TRBD2	TRBV7-7
TGTGCCAGCTCACCACCGCGGACCCCTGAAGCTTTCTTT	CASSPPRTPEAFF	TRBJ1-1	.	.	TRBV18
TGTGCCAGTAGTAACCCGGGACAGGGAACCTACGAGCAGTACTTC	CASSNPGQGTYEQYF	TRBJ2-7	.	TRBD1	TRBV19
TGTGCCAGTAGTATAGTGGGGGCAAGGACCGGGGAGCTGTTTTTT	CASSIVGARTGELFF	TRBJ2-2	.	.	TRBV19
TGTGCCAGCTCACCCCCTCTGGGACAGGGAGATTCCGAGCAGTACTTC	CASSPPLGQGDSEQYF	TRBJ2-7	.	TRBD1	TRBV18
TGTGCCAGCAGCCCGGGACAGGGAGTTCCCGGGGAGCTGTTTTTT	CASSPGQGVPGELFF	TRBJ2-2	.	TRBD1	TRBV7-9
TGTGCCAGCAGTTTACGAGGAGCGGGAGGGATCTACGAGCAGTACTTC	CASSLRGAGGIYEQYF	TRBJ2-7	.	TRBD2	TRBV27
TGTGCCAGCAGCGTCGCACGGGGCCCTATTAAGAATGAGCAGTTCTTC	CASSVARGPIKNEQFF	TRBJ2-1	.	.	TRBV5-6
TGTGCCAGCAGTTTCCCTGGGGGAACTACCGGGGAGCTGTTTTTT	CASSFPGGTTGELFF	TRBJ2-2	.	.	TRBV28
TGTGCCAGCAGCTTAGCGGGCCTCTCCTTGGCCCTCCACTTT	CASSLAGLSLALHF	TRBJ1-6	.	.	TRBV11-2
TGTGCCACCGGACAGGGGGTGAACACTGAAGCTTTCTTT	CATGQGVNTEAFF	TRBJ1-1	.	TRBD1	TRBV19
TGTGCCATCAGCGGGGACCGCCAGAGGGAAGCTTTCTTT	CAISGDRQREAFF	TRBJ1-1	.	.	TRBV10-3
TGCGCCAGCAGCTGGGGATGGCGGGGCGAAAACACCATATATTTT	CASSWGWRGENTIYF	TRBJ1-3	.	.	TRBV5-1
TGTGCCAGCAGCGTTAGGCCCAGCACCGCTCGGTCACCCCTCCACTTT	CASSVRPSTARSPLHF	TRBJ1-6	once	.	TRBV28
TGTGCCAGCACCGGCAGGGGGGCAGATACGCAGTATTTT	CASTGRGADTQYF	TRBJ2-3	.	.	TRBV28
TGTGCCAGCCGCCAGGGTGGAAGAGGAGAAAAACTGTTTTTT	CASRQGGRGEKLFF	TRBJ1-4	.	.	TRBV6-1
TGTGCCAGCAGTTCCCGACAGGACCCTGAAATTACCGGGGAGCTGTTTTTT	CASSSRQDPEITGELFF	TRBJ2-2	.	.	TRBV28
TGTGCCATCAGTGAACTCACAGGGATGGGGGAGCTGTTTTTT	CAISELTGMGELFF	TRBJ2-2	.	.	TRBV10-3
TGTGCCAGCAGCGCCAGAGGGACAGGGGGCTGGGAAAAACTGTTTTTT	CASSARGTGGWEKLFF	TRBJ1-4	.	TRBD1	TRBV7-2
TGTGCCAGCAGCGGACTGGGGGGTACCTACGAGCAGTACTTC	CASSGLGGTYEQYF	TRBJ2-7	.	.	TRBV6-5
TGTGCCAGCAGCTTGCGTTCAGGGAGAGTACAAGAGACCCAGTACTTC	CASSLRSGRVQETQYF	TRBJ2-5	.	.	TRBV5-4
TGTGCCAGCAGCTTGACGGATACGCAGTATTTT	CASSLTDTQYF	TRBJ2-3	.	.	TRBV5-6
TGTGCCAGCAGCTTGCGTACGGAATCGGAGACCCAGTACTTC	CASSLRTESETQYF	TRBJ2-5	.	.	TRBV7-3
TGTGCACTTCCGTGGACAGGGGCGGACTATGGCTACACCTTC	CALPWTGADYGYTF	TRBJ1-2	.	.	TRBV12-2
TGTGCCAGCAGCCTCCAAGCCGACACCGGGGAGCTGTTTTTT	CASSLQADTGELFF	TRBJ2-2	.	.	TRBV7-9
TGTGCCAGCAGGCTAGAACAGGATCAGCCCCAGCATTTT	CASRLEQDQPQHF	TRBJ1-5	few	.	TRBV2
TGTGCCACCAGCCTAGACGGGGCTATTTCCTACGAGCAGTACTTC	CATSLDGAISYEQYF	TRBJ2-7	.	.	TRBV15